The entry below describes one TCR beta chain. The antigen is unknown. CDR3 length equals 18 residues. Trimming cost V 4 bases and J 3 bases; bases outside gene matches: 15. Germline CDR1 and CDR2: ENHRY and SYGVKD. Donors sampled were nominally healthy, though unrecorded immune exposures were likely. This sample is drawn from a study of cytomegalovirus exposure and HLA in healthy donors. The wider study: A prior analysis found 117 million unique TCR beta sequences from approximately 200 million T cells.

Primers: 60 Vbeta forward and 13 Jbeta reverse. Using immunoSEQ multiplex PCR, the repertoire was profiled, and TCRdb retains in-frame clones only, with some absent. This sample carries 150,000 to 200,000 clones, about 90% of them seen once, and the ten largest clones take 0.2% to 0.3%. The study, taken as a whole, reports: The classifier reportedly diagnosed cytomegalovirus status with high sensitivity and specificity. Later analysis reportedly placed an Asian-associated ancestry cluster below the approximately 650-donor mean in N-insertions.

Sequencing input: PBMCs. This clonotype was sampled from a girl less than two years old in good health and CMV-seronegative. The chain carries TRBV10-3 and TRBJ2-5, with 9 nucleotides matching TRBD2. The CDR3 coding sequence is TGTGCCATCAGTGCCTCCGGGACTAGCTGGGGCGGGAAAGAGACCCAGTACTTC. Its protein is CAISASGTSWGGKETQYF.